This TCR beta chain was captured by sequencing in a study of OX40 agonist ivuxolimab in advanced cancers. In terms of the full investigation: Ivuxolimab was an agonistic, fully human IgG2 monoclonal antibody directed against OX40 (CD134), a costimulatory receptor. Peripheral TCRbeta sequencing aimed to test whether ivuxolimab altered TCR sequence diversity and caused clonal T-cell expansion. Of the 50 or so patients in dose escalation, approximately 20 had hepatocellular carcinoma, about 15 had melanoma, 9 had renal cell carcinoma and 9 had head and neck cancer. Patients were allowed to have had prior anti-PD-1, anti-PD-L1 or anti-CTLA-4 therapy, and 40% of the dose-escalation patients had previously received checkpoint inhibitors. The dose-escalation cohort was roughly 80% male with a mean age of approximately 60 years, ranging from roughly 23 to 90. Partial responses were achieved by three dose-escalation patients, of whom one had hepatocellular carcinoma and two had cutaneous melanoma. The paper describes the monotherapy dose-escalation part (N = 52 patients) of the phase I trial of ivuxolimab. Intravenous ivuxolimab was administered to patients every 2 weeks at six dose levels: 0.01, 0.1, 0.3, 1.5, 3 and 10 mg/kg. The study at large found these results: On average, CD8+ T cells showed more expanded clones than CD4+ T cells after ivuxolimab. Low levels of normalized T-cell clonal expansion were also seen in some patients who did not respond. In the 0.1-3.0 mg/kg groups, partial responders had among the lowest normalized peripheral clonal expansion, particularly in CD8+ T cells. At doses from 0.1 to 3.0 mg/kg, clonal expansion was seen in both CD4+ and CD8+ blood T cells between baseline and week 6. The antigen specificity of the peripheral T cells that underwent clonal expansion was not determined.

Concerning this clone itself: The target of this receptor is not known. No quality values exist for individual bases; no much larger clone is one base distant.

The trial excluded patients who had a history of autoimmune disease or were on systemic immunosuppression. In every dose cohort, peripheral blood was drawn for TCR sequencing at baseline, cycle 4 day 1, and cycle 7 day 1. The samples were drawn from a first-in-human, open-label, multicenter phase I dose-escalation trial of ivuxolimab. Adults with locally advanced or metastatic head and neck squamous cell, hepatocellular, melanoma or renal cell carcinoma were enrolled in the trial. Before TCR sequencing, CD4+ T cells and CD8+ T cells from peripheral blood were sorted into separate populations. For sequencing of the TCRbeta CDR3 region, genomic DNA was extracted from the sorted cells. The immunoSEQ Assay was used to sequence the TCRbeta CDR3 regions. TCRdb limited this immuneACCESS table to in-frame rearrangements with V and J called. A share of clones is missing; checked studies link under half to unresolved V genes, and the rest is unexplained. The table for this sample lists about 140,000 clones; more than 85% of them were counted only once. Roughly 1% of the sample lies in the top ten.

The CDR3, from cysteine to phenylalanine, totals 15 residues. Of the read, only the CDR3 DNA is kept; its 45 bases are in frame from base 1. A distance of 17 bases separates the germline ends of V and J, which lose 6 bases and 5 bases respectively. The germline V gene supplies CDR1 MNHEY and CDR2 SVGAGI. This clonotype originated in an adult with an advanced solid tumor such as melanoma, head and neck, liver or kidney cancer. This chain is built from TRBV6-5 and TRBJ1-5, with the identity of the D gene unclear. Sequencing was performed on CD4+ or CD8+ T cells sorted from blood, taken in a trial of the OX40 agonist ivuxolimab. The DNA reads TGTGCCAGCAGCCGAGGAGGCGCGGGATATCAGCCCCAGCATTTT. This translates into CASSRGGAGYQPQHF.